This T cell receptor (beta chain) was sequenced during a study of blood T cell repertoires in COVID-19. Background on the study: Donors in Cohort 3 counted as recovered after two negative PCRs, clearance, or symptom resolution.

Assay used: immunoSEQ multiplex PCR; TCRdb lists only in-frame clones, some missing. The sample contains approximately 210,000 clones, around 86% of which appear only once. The germline CDR1 and CDR2 sequences are SGHVS and FQNEAQ. This CDR3 has 16 amino acids. V shed 5 bases and J 4 bases; nucleotides not matched to a gene: 9. The material sequenced was PBMCs or T cells enriched from blood (not recorded which). The sequence derives from a man aged 25-45 years in a cohort exposed to, infected with or recovered from COVID-19 (not recorded which). The genes are TRBV7-8 and TRBJ2-1; 9 bases map to TRBD1. The CDR3 coding sequence is TGTGCCAGCAGCGCCCCGGGACAGGGAGTTTACAATGAGCAGTTCTTC. Its protein product is CASSAPGQGVYNEQFF.